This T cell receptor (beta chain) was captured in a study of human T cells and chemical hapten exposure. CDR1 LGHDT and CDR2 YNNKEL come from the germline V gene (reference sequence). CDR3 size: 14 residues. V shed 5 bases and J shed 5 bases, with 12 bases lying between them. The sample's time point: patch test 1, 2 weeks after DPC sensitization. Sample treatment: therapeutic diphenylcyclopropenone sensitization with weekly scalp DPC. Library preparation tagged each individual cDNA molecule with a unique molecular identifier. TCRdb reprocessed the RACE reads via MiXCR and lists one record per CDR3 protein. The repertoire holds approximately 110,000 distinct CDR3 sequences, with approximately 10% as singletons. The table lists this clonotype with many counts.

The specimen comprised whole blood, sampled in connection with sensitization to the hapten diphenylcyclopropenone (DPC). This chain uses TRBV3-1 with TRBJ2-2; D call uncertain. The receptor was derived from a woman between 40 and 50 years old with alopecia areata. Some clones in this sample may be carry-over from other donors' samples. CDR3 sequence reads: CASSANRATGELFF. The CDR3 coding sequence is TGTGCCAGCAGCGCTAATCGGGCGACCGGGGAGCTGTTTTTT.